The 22 T cell receptor beta chains presented below share a single source sample, sequenced in a study of CD8+ T cells in alopecia areata. As the sequencing template, cDNA was produced by extracting RNA and reverse transcribing it. TCRdb's table, derived via immunoSEQ multiplex PCR, lists solely in-frame clones and lacks some. The repertoire holds some 200,000 clones, with 45% to 75% as singletons. Treatment specified: oral pan-JAK inhibitor, 5-10 mg twice daily. The specimen was CD4+ T cells sorted from blood, collected at week 4, from a patient treated with tofacitinib. These receptors were obtained from a human donor with alopecia areata.

The rearrangement uses TRBV4-3 and TRBJ1-2; TRBD1 matches 9 bases. Germline V lookup: CDR1 LGHNA, CDR2 YSLEER. Trimming removed 5 bases from V and 9 bases from J; junction bases left unmatched: 13. There are 15 residues in the CDR3. CDR3: CASSAGTGPYGSYTF. CDR3 nucleotides: TGCGCCAGCAGCGCGGGGACAGGGCCTTACGGTAGCTACACCTTC.

The genes are TRBV5-4 and TRBJ2-5, with 7 nucleotides matching TRBD1. The CDR3 is 15 residues long. The V gene's germline CDR1 is SGHNT and CDR2 YYREEE (reference sequence). V was pared by 1 base and J by 3 bases, with 6 bases of the junction left unmatched. The CDR3: CASSLLPGQKETQYF. The CDR3 DNA reads TGTGCCAGCAGCTTGTTACCGGGACAGAAAGAGACCCAGTACTTC.

This clone was detected a few times. Written as DNA, the CDR3 is TGTGCCAGCAGCCTGGGAGGATCCTACAATGAGCAGTTCTTC. Protein: CASSLGGSYNEQFF. This chain joins TRBV11-1 and TRBJ2-1; TRBD2 might be the D (6 bases). Germline V gene data show CDR1 as SGHAT and CDR2 as FQDESV (reference sequence). V shed 5 bases and J shed 1 base, with 9 bases lying between them. The CDR3 spans 14 residues.

V and J are TRBV30 and TRBJ2-7; TRBD1 matches 9 bases. This CDR3 is 14 amino acids long. Looked up from germline, CDR1 is GTSNPN and CDR2 is SVGIG (reference sequence). J was trimmed by 4 bases and V by 0 bases; bases with no gene match: 4. The CDR3 DNA reads TGTGCCTGGAGTGTAGGGACAGGGAGTTACGAGCAGTACTTC. Protein sequence: CAWSVGTGSYEQYF.

This chain links TRBV29-1 with TRBJ1-5, with TRBD1 identical over 7 bases. The CDR3 consists of 13 residues. V shed 6 bases and J 4 bases; nucleotides not matched to a gene: 6. Germline assignment: CDR1 SQVTM and CDR2 ANQGSEA. CDR3 nucleotide sequence: TGCAGCGTCTTAGGGGGCGTAAATCAGCCCCAGCATTTT. It encodes CSVLGGVNQPQHF.

The chain combines TRBV2 with TRBJ1-6; D gene ambiguous. CDR1 is SNHLY and CDR2 is FYNNEI in the germline V gene. CDR3 size: 15 residues. Trimming left V 8 bases short and J 8 bases short, with 19 bases between. CDR3 sequence (DNA): TGTGCCAGCTCAGGTGGGCGGATCGGGGATTCACCCCTCCACTTT. Protein product: CASSGGRIGDSPLHF.

This chain joins TRBV25-1 and TRBJ1-2; no firm D call. V lost 2 bases and J lost 0, with 13 bases in between. The germline V gene encodes CDR1 MGHDK and CDR2 SYGVNS. The CDR3 length is 16 residues. CDR3 coding DNA: TGTGCCAGCAGTGAAGGTATCGGACGGTCTAACTATGGCTACACCTTC. The encoded protein is CASSEGIGRSNYGYTF.

This chain connects TRBV19 to TRBJ1-5; D not certain. The V gene's germline CDR1 is LNHDA and CDR2 SQIVND (reference sequence). There are 16 residues in the CDR3. V was trimmed by 0 bases and J by 3 bases, leaving 12 bases between them. CDR3 in amino acids: CASSIDRRGDNQPQHF. CDR3 nucleotide sequence: TGTGCCAGTAGTATAGATCGTCGCGGGGACAATCAGCCCCAGCATTTT.

V and J are TRBV11-2 and TRBJ2-5; the D gene is possibly TRBD2 (5 bases). Trimming removed 3 bases at V and 7 bases at J, with 9 bases between. CDR1 and CDR2 from the germline V gene are SGHAT and FQNNGV. The CDR3 runs 12 residues. The CDR3 sequence is CASSFERGTQYF. In nucleotides, the CDR3 is TGTGCCAGCAGCTTTGAACGGGGGACCCAGTACTTC.

This clone was picked up a small number of times. CDR3 bases: TGTGCCAGCCCCCTAGGGCGGGAGACAGATACGCAGTATTTT. Translation: CASPLGRETDTQYF. The rearrangement links TRBV7-9 to TRBJ2-3; 7 nucleotides agree with TRBD2. The CDR3 extends over 14 amino acids. Germline trimming cut 8 bases from V and 3 bases from J; bases unmatched to any gene: 8. Germline V lookup: CDR1 SEHNR, CDR2 FQNEAQ (reference sequence).

This rearrangement joins TRBV27 to TRBJ1-4; D gene uncertain. Germline V gene sequence: CDR1 MNHEY, CDR2 SMNVEV (reference sequence). The CDR3 has 13 residues. V lost 0 bases, J lost 5 bases, and 4 bases lay in between. This CDR3 reads CASSLSRNEKLFF. As DNA, the CDR3 is TGTGCCAGCAGTTTATCCAGGAATGAAAAACTGTTTTTT. The full variable domain, in which reference TRBV27 and TRBJ1-4 provide the parts outside the CDR3, is EAQVTQNPRYLITVTGKKLTVTCSQNMNHEYMSWYRQDPGLGLRQIYYSMNVEVTDKGDVPEGYKVSRKEKRNFPLILESPSPNQTSLYFCASSLSRNEKLFFGSGTQLSVL.

The J gene is TRBJ2-5, the V gene TRBV30; the D is unclear. The CDR3 loop spans 15 amino acids. The V and J ends lost 4 bases and 4 bases respectively, with 19 bases between them. CDR1 is GTSNPN and CDR2 is SVGIG in the germline V gene (reference sequence). CDR3 nucleotides: TGTGCCTGGACTCCTTCGCTAGTTGGACGAGAGACCCAGTACTTC. Its translation is CAWTPSLVGRETQYF.

V usage is TRBV30 and J usage is TRBJ1-2, with D possibly TRBD1 on 5 matching bases. The CDR3 sequence is 15 residues long. Germline V CDR1 and CDR2: GTSNPN, SVGIG (reference sequence). Deletions cut 2 bases from V and 5 bases from J, with 18 bases between. The CDR3: CAWSPGGAEGYGYTF. CDR3 bases: TGTGCCTGGAGTCCTGGCGGGGCAGAGGGTTATGGCTACACCTTC.

V gene TRBV30 combines with J gene TRBJ2-3; D is uncertain. V shed 3 bases and J shed 6 bases, with 13 bases lying between them. Looked up from germline, CDR1 is GTSNPN and CDR2 is SVGIG (reference sequence). The CDR3 sequence is 13 residues long. CDR3 sequence reads: CAWRAPLGDTQYF. CDR3 DNA sequence: TGTGCCTGGAGGGCTCCGCTCGGGGATACGCAGTATTTT.

This clone was observed a few times. The rearrangement uses TRBV11-3 and TRBJ2-1, with D tentatively TRBD1 (6 bases). The CDR3 has 18 residues. The V end was cut by 5 bases, the J end by 0 bases, with 20 bases between. CDR1 is SGHNT and CDR2 is YENEEA in the germline V gene. This CDR3 is CASSQRWGQTASYNEQFF. CDR3 nucleotide sequence: TGTGCCAGCAGCCAACGGTGGGGGCAGACCGCCTCCTACAATGAGCAGTTCTTC.

The chain carries TRBV29-1 and TRBJ1-1; 7 nucleotides agree with TRBD1. CDR3 length: 13 amino acids. Germline V CDR1 and CDR2: SQVTM, ANQGSEA. The trim removed 8 bases at V and 0 bases at J, leaving 6 bases unmatched. The CDR3: CSTTGAMNTEAFF. CDR3 nucleotide sequence: TGCAGCACAACAGGGGCCATGAACACTGAAGCTTTCTTT.

The chain employs TRBV5-1 and TRBJ1-2; 9 nucleotides match TRBD1. The J segment lost 2 bases and the V segment lost 4 bases, leaving 12 bases of the junction unmatched. This CDR3 is 17 amino acids long. Germline CDR1 and CDR2: SGHRS and YFSETQ. Here the CDR3 DNA reads TGCGCCAGCAGCCCAGAGGGACAGGGCACGACGAACTATGGCTACACCTTC. It yields the protein CASSPEGQGTTNYGYTF. The full variable domain, rest sourced from reference TRBV5-1 and TRBJ1-2, is KAGVTQTPRYLIKTRGQQVTLSCSPISGHRSVSWYQQTPGQGLQFLFEYFSETQRNKGNFPGRFSGRQFSNSRSEMNVSTLELGDSALYLCASSPEGQGTTNYGYTFGSGTRLTVV.

This rearrangement joins TRBV30 to TRBJ2-1, with 11 bases lining up with TRBD1. V gave up 6 bases and J gave up 7 bases; unmatched junction bases: 8. The CDR3 extends over 14 amino acids. The germline V gene encodes CDR1 GTSNPN and CDR2 SVGIG (reference sequence). The CDR3 nucleotides read TGTGCCTGCGAGGGACAGGGGGTTCTTAATGAGCAGTTCTTC. The encoded protein is CACEGQGVLNEQFF.

This clone came up a few times. The chain employs TRBV4-2 and TRBJ2-6; no firm D call. Trimming removed 1 base from V and 1 base from J, with 5 bases in between. This CDR3 has 15 amino acids. The germline V gene has CDR1 LGHNA and CDR2 YNFKEQ. CDR3 residues: CASSQGRSGANVLTF. CDR3 bases: TGTGCCAGCAGCCAAGGGCGATCTGGGGCCAACGTCCTGACTTTC.

This clone has a handful of counts. This chain uses TRBV4-1 with TRBJ2-5; D gene ambiguous. Germline V gene lookup returns CDR1 MGHRA and CDR2 YSYEKL. CDR3 size: 15 residues. With 0 bases removed from V and 2 bases from J, the gap between germline ends came to 10 bases. The CDR3 region has the DNA TGCGCCAGCAGCCAAGACCTTTTGGGGCAAGAGACCCAGTACTTC. Its translation: CASSQDLLGQETQYF.

This clone was seen a handful of times. CDR3 coding DNA: TGCGCCAGCAGCCCGGGGACAGAGAACACTGAAGCTTTCTTT. As protein: CASSPGTENTEAFF. J is TRBJ1-1 and V is TRBV5-1; TRBD1 agrees at 7 bases. V was pared by 4 bases and J by 1 base, with 4 bases of the junction left unmatched. In germline, CDR1 is SGHRS, CDR2 YFSETQ. The CDR3 runs 14 residues.

The chain recombines TRBV29-1 with TRBJ1-2, with D unresolved. CDR1 is SQVTM, CDR2 ANQGSEA, per germline. The V end was cut by 4 bases, the J end by 12 bases, with 15 bases between. The CDR3 consists of 11 residues. Written as DNA, the CDR3 is TGCAGCGTTGTTTTAGGGCCTAATAACACCTTC. Translated, it gives CSVVLGPNNTF.